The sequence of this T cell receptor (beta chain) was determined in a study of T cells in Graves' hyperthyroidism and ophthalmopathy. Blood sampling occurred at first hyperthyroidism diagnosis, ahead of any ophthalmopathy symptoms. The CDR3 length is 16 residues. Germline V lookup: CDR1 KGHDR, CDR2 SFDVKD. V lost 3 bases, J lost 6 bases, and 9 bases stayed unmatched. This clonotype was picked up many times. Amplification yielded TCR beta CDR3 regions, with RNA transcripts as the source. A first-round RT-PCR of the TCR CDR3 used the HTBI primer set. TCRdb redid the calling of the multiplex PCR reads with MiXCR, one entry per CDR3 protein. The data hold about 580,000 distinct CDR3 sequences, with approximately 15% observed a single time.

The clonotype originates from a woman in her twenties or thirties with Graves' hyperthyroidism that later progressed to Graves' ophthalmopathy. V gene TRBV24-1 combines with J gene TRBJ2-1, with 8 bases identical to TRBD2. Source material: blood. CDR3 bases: TGTGCCACCAGTGATACCAGCGGGAGTTCTCGCAATGAGCAGTTCTTC. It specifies CATSDTSGSSRNEQFF.